Listed here is a single T cell receptor beta chain. Its antigen is currently unknown. This CDR3 is built from 13 residues. Trimming removed 2 bases at V and 7 bases at J, with 10 bases between. Germline V lookup: CDR1 MNHNS, CDR2 SASEGT. The sample originates from a study of glioma-infiltrating T cells. Broader study findings: Non-neoplastic patients had below-expected tissue-blood divergence, while all gliomas exceeded expectation.

Using RNA template, CDR3s of TCR alpha and beta were amplified with iRepertoire arm-PCR. TCRdb fed the multiplex PCR reads into MiXCR, producing one record per CDR3 protein. This table holds 3,500 to 5,500 distinct CDR3 sequences, roughly a quarter found once. Sequenced: glioma tissue, nonneoplastic brain tissue, or PBMCs (not recorded which). The chain uses TRBV6-1 and TRBJ2-3; D uncertain. The receptor was isolated from a human donor with low-grade glioma or glioblastoma, undergoing nonglioma brain surgery, or in good health (not recorded which). DNA for the CDR3: TGTGCCAGCAGTGAATATCTACCAAATACGCAGTATTTT. Its protein is CASSEYLPNTQYF.